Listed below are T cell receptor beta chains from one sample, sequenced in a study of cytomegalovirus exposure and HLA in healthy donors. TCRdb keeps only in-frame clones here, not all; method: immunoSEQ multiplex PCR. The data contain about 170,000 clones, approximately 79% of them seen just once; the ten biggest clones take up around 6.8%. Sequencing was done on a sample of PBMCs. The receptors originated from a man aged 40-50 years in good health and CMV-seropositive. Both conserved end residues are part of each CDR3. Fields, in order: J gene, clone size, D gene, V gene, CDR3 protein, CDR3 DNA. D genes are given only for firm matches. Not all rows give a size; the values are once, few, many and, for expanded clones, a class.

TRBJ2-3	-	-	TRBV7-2	CASSLSLSTDTQYF	TGTGCCAGCAGCTTATCCCTTAGCACAGATACGCAGTATTTT
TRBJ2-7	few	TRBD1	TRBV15	CATSRGDSSYEQYF	TGTGCCACCAGCAGGGGGGACAGCTCCTACGAGCAGTACTTC
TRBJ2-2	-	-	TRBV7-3	CASSRGGIRYSGELFF	TGTGCCAGCAGCCGAGGGGGAATCCGGTATAGCGGGGAGCTGTTTTTT
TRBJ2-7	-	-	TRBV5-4	CASSLDSSSSYEQYF	TGTGCCAGCAGCCTGGACAGTTCCTCATCCTACGAGCAGTACTTC
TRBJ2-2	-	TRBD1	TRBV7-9	CASSTRRQGNTGELFF	TGTGCCAGCAGCACCCGCCGACAGGGAAACACCGGGGAGCTGTTTTTT
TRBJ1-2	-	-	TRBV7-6	CASSFDLRDGYTF	TGTGCCAGCAGCTTTGACCTGAGGGATGGCTACACCTTC
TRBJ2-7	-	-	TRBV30	CAWSQGFNEQYF	TGTGCCTGGAGCCAGGGATTCAACGAGCAGTACTTC
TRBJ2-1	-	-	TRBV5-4	CASSGTTGTWNEQFF	TGTGCCAGCAGCGGAACTACTGGGACATGGAATGAGCAGTTCTTC
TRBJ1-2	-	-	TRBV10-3	CAISESQPALYGYTF	TGTGCCATCAGTGAGTCACAGCCGGCGCTCTATGGCTACACCTTC
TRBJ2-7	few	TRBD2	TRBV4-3	CASSQGVRGGSQYEQYF	TGCGCCAGCAGCCAAGGGGTACGGGGCGGGAGTCAATACGAGCAGTACTTC
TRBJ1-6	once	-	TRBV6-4	CASSDGQGTGSPLHF	TGTGCCAGCAGTGACGGGCAGGGGACCGGATCACCCCTCCACTTT
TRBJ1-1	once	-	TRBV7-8	CASSYRFLNTEAFF	TGTGCCAGCAGCTACAGGTTTTTGAACACTGAAGCTTTCTTT
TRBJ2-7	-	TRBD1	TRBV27	CASSFKTGSYEQYF	TGTGCCAGCAGTTTCAAGACAGGGTCCTACGAGCAGTACTTC
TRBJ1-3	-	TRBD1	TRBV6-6	CASRRRTGTSGNTIYF	TGTGCCAGCAGGAGACGGACAGGCACCTCTGGAAACACCATATATTTT
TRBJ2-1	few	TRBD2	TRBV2	CASRALRSSGVVHNEQFF	TGTGCCAGCAGAGCCCTGCGCTCTAGCGGGGTAGTCCACAATGAGCAGTTCTTC
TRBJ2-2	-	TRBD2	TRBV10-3	CAISELAGVPNTGELFF	TGTGCCATCAGTGAACTAGCGGGGGTTCCGAACACCGGGGAGCTGTTTTTT
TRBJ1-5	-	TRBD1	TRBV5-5	CASSDTRGPAFNQPQHF	TGTGCCAGCAGCGATACAAGGGGGCCCGCATTCAATCAGCCCCAGCATTTT
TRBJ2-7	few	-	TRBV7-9	CASSLGPSYEQYF	TGTGCCAGCAGCTTAGGGCCTTCCTACGAGCAGTACTTC
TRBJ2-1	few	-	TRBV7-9	CASRSWGSSNSYNEQFF	TGTGCCAGCAGATCCTGGGGCTCCTCAAATTCCTACAATGAGCAGTTCTTC
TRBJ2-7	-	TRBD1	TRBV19	CASMGQNYEQYF	TGTGCCAGTATGGGACAGAACTACGAGCAGTACTTC
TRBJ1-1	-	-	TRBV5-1	CASSLTAQGMNTEAFF	TGCGCCAGCAGCTTGACGGCCCAGGGGATGAACACTGAAGCTTTCTTT
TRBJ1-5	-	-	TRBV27	CASSPRVGDGNQPQHF	TGTGCCAGCAGTCCCCGGGTAGGGGATGGCAATCAGCCCCAGCATTTT
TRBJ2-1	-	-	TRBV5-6	CASSLDRLASYNEQFF	TGTGCCAGCAGCTTGGACAGGCTTGCCTCCTACAATGAGCAGTTCTTC
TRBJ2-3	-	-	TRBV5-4	CASSPPGTSRDTQYF	TGTGCCAGCAGCCCCCCCGGGACTTCCCGAGATACGCAGTATTTT
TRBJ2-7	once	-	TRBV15	CTASQGWKPYEQYF	TGTACCGCCAGCCAGGGGTGGAAACCCTACGAGCAGTACTTC
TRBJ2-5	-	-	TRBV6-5	CASREVETQYF	TGTGCCAGCAGGGAGGTGGAGACCCAGTACTTC
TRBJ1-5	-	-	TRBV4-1	CASSQEEGRAQPQHF	TGCGCCAGCAGCCAAGAGGAGGGACGGGCTCAGCCCCAGCATTTT
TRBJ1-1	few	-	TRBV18	CASSQQENTEAFF	TGTGCCAGCTCCCAACAGGAGAACACTGAAGCTTTCTTT
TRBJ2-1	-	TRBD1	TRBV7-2	CASSSRDRGNEQFF	TGTGCCAGCAGCTCCCGGGACAGGGGCAATGAGCAGTTCTTC
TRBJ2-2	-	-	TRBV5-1	CASSSTGGNTGELFF	TGCGCCAGCAGCTCAACCGGCGGTAACACCGGGGAGCTGTTTTTT
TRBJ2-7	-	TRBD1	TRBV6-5	CASSSGQGAAYEQYF	TGTGCCAGCAGTTCCGGACAGGGGGCCGCCTACGAGCAGTACTTC
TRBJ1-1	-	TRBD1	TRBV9	CASSVGAGGLSNTEAFF	TGTGCCAGCAGCGTAGGGGCAGGGGGTCTTTCGAACACTGAAGCTTTCTTT
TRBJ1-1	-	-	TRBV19	CASIARGRGEAFF	TGTGCCAGTATTGCCCGCGGGCGGGGTGAAGCTTTCTTT
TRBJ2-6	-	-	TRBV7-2	CASSLIAAGTGANVLTF	TGTGCCAGCAGCTTGATTGCGGCGGGAACTGGGGCCAACGTCCTGACTTTC
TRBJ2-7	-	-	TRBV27	CASSMGQGLEQYF	TGTGCCAGCAGTATGGGGCAGGGTTTAGAGCAGTACTTC
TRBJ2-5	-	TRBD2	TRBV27	CASSGTGLAVETQYF	TGTGCCAGCAGTGGAACGGGACTAGCGGTAGAGACCCAGTACTTC
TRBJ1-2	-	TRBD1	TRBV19	CASSLFRGPGQIYGYTF	TGTGCCAGTAGTTTATTCCGGGGCCCGGGACAGATTTATGGCTACACCTTC
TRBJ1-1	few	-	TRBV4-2	CASTLVGDTEAFF	TGTGCCAGCACCCTTGTAGGGGACACTGAAGCTTTCTTT
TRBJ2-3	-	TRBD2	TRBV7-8	CASSFSGGTDTQYF	TGTGCCAGCAGCTTTAGCGGGGGCACAGATACGCAGTATTTT
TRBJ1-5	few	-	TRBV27	CASSPPGKPQHF	TGTGCCAGCAGTCCTCCAGGGAAGCCCCAGCATTTT